One and the same sample provided the 2 T cell receptor beta chains below, sequenced in a study of molecular identifiers for immune sequencing clone quantification. TCRdb recomputed calls from the PCR reads with MiXCR, one row per CDR3 protein. The sample has 88,000 or so distinct CDR3 sequences, 21% seen once. Sequencing was performed on naive CD8+ T cells from blood, with Jurkat cell RNA spiked in. The subset is: FACS-sorted CD8+CD4-CCR7+CD45RA+ naive T cells. Receptors originate from a human donor in good health. Some libraries in this study had Jurkat cell RNA spiked in.

Of note for this clonotype: This could be a read error, since a much larger clone is one nucleotide away. The chain combines TRBV19 with TRBJ1-5, with TRBD1 as a possible D gene (6 bases). Germline-derived CDR1 and CDR2 are LNHDA and SQIVND (reference sequence). This CDR3 spans 17 amino acids. V lost 8 bases, J lost 3 bases, and 23 bases lay in between. The chain's CDR3 is CASGGGEDRPANQPQHF. The CDR3 bases are TGTGCCAGTGGTGGGGGGGAGGACAGACCAGCCAATCAGCCCCAGCATTTT.

As regards this clonotype: Possible read error: a much larger clone is one base away. The rearrangement uses TRBV9 and TRBJ1-1; 8 bases are a match to TRBD1. CDR1 and CDR2 from the germline V gene are SGDLS and YYNGEE. The V and J ends lost 3 bases and 4 bases, in that order; junction bases with no gene match: 8. This CDR3 has 15 amino acids. The CDR3 protein is CASSGGQVMSTEAFF. The DNA of the CDR3 is TGTGCCAGCAGCGGGGGACAGGTTATGAGCACTGAAGCTTTCTTT. The variable domain in full, completed from reference TRBV9 and TRBJ1-1, reads DSGVTQTPKHLITATGQRVTLRCSPRSGDLSVYWYQQSLDQGLQFLIQYYNGEERAKGNILERFSAQQFPDLHSELNLSSLELGDSALYFCASSGGQVMSTEAFFGQGTRLTVV.